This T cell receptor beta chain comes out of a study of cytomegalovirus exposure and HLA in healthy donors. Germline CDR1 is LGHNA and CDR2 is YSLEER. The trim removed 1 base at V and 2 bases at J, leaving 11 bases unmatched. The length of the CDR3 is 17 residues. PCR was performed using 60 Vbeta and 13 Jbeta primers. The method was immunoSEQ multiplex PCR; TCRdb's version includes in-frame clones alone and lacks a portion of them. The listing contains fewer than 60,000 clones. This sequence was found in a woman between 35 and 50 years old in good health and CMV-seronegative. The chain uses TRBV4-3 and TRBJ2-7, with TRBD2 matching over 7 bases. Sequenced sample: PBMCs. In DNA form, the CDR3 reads TGCGCCAGCAGCCAAGGTAGGGGAGCGGGAAGGCCCTACGAGCAGTACTTC. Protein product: CASSQGRGAGRPYEQYF.